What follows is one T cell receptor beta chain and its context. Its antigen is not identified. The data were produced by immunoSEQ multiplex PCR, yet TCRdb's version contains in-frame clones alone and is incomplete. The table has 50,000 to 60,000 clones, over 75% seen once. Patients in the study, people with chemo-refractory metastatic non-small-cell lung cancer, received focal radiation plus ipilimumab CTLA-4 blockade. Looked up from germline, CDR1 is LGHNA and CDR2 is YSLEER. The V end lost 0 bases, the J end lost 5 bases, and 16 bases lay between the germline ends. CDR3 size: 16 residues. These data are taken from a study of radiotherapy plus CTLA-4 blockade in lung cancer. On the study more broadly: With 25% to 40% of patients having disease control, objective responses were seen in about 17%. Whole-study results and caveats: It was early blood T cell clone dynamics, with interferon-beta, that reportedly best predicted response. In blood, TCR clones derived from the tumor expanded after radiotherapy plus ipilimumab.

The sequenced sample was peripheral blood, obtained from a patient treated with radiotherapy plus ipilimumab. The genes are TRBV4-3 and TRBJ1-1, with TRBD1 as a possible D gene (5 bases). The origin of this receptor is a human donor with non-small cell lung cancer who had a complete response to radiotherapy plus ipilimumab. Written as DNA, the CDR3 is TGCGCCAGCAGCCAAGACCATGGGGCAGGGAGGACTGAAGCTTTCTTT. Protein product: CASSQDHGAGRTEAFF.